These 14 T cell receptor beta chains were all obtained from the same sample, sequenced in a study of cytomegalovirus exposure and HLA in healthy donors. Repertoires were generated with immunoSEQ multiplex PCR, while TCRdb's copy carries only in-frame clones and drops some. The sample holds around 160,000 clones, 84% seen once. The sample taken for sequencing was PBMCs. These TCRs come from a man younger than 45 in good health and CMV-seropositive.

CDR3 protein: CASSSTPPGVTDTQYF. CDR3 nucleotide sequence: TGTGCCAGCAGCTCGACCCCGCCGGGAGTAACAGATACGCAGTATTTT. V gene TRBV11-2 combines with J gene TRBJ2-3, with a tentative D call TRBD2 (6 bases). V was clipped by 4 bases and J by 3 bases, with 17 bases between them. The germline CDR1 and CDR2 sequences are SGHAT and FQNNGV. This CDR3 is built from 16 residues.

This clone was seen more than once but under ten times. The rearrangement links TRBV13 to TRBJ1-1, with TRBD1 as a possible D gene (5 bases). The length of the CDR3 is 11 residues. Trimming pared 11 bases from V and 5 bases from J, leaving 12 bases between. The germline V gene has CDR1 PRHDT and CDR2 FYEKMQ (reference sequence). The CDR3 reads CAGEGRTEAFF. CDR3 nucleotide sequence: TGTGCCGGGGAGGGGCGGACTGAAGCTTTCTTT.

The chain has TRBV18 and TRBJ2-3; 8 nucleotides match TRBD1. The trim removed 8 bases at V and 3 bases at J, leaving 10 bases unmatched. Per germline, CDR1 KGHSH and CDR2 LQKENI. This CDR3 is built from 15 residues. The CDR3: CASDQGQVETDTQYF. In DNA form, the CDR3 reads TGTGCCAGCGACCAGGGACAGGTCGAAACAGATACGCAGTATTTT.

The chain has TRBV28 and TRBJ2-7, with 7 bases lining up with TRBD1. Trimming cost V 6 bases and J 3 bases; bases outside gene matches: 5. From germline, CDR1 is MDHEN and CDR2 SYDVKM. The CDR3 runs to 13 residues. CDR3 loop: CASRQRQGYEQYF. CDR3 coding DNA: TGTGCCAGCAGACAACGACAGGGCTACGAGCAGTACTTC. The full variable domain, with the rest looked up from reference TRBV28 and TRBJ2-7, is DVKVTQSSRYLVKRTGEKVFLECVQDMDHENMFWYRQDPGLGLRLIYFSYDVKMKEKGDIPEGYSVSREKKERFSLILESASTNQTSMYLCASRQRQGYEQYFGPGTRLTVT.

This chain links TRBV2 with TRBJ2-3, with 8 bases fitting TRBD2. The trim removed 7 bases at V and 5 bases at J, leaving 8 bases unmatched. CDR1 and CDR2 (germline): SNHLY, FYNNEI. The CDR3 runs 14 residues. The CDR3 spells CASTGGLLGDTQYF. The CDR3 nucleotides are TGTGCCAGCACGGGGGGGTTACTAGGAGATACGCAGTATTTT.

The chain uses TRBV5-4 and TRBJ2-3, with TRBD2 matching over 12 bases. Looked up from germline, CDR1 is SGHNT and CDR2 is YYREEE (reference sequence). J was trimmed by 6 bases and V by 5 bases; bases with no gene match: 10. This CDR3 has 16 amino acids. This CDR3 is CASRASGGAGVDTQYF. In DNA, the CDR3 is TGTGCCAGCAGAGCTAGCGGGGGGGCGGGAGTTGATACGCAGTATTTT.

The rearrangement links TRBV5-6 to TRBJ1-3; the D gene is possibly TRBD1 (5 bases). This CDR3 is built from 16 residues. Germline CDR1 reads SGHDT; CDR2 reads YYEEEE. Trimming removed 0 bases from V and 1 base from J, with 11 bases in between. The chain's CDR3 is CASSLAQVLSGNTIYF. CDR3 DNA: TGTGCCAGCAGCTTGGCACAGGTTTTATCTGGAAACACCATATATTTT.

This clone was recorded only once. CDR3 protein: CASSVDGDHFYEQYF. CDR3 nucleotides: TGTGCCAGCAGCGTAGATGGAGATCATTTCTACGAGCAGTACTTC. The chain has TRBV9 and TRBJ2-7; D is unclear. The CDR3 covers 15 residues. The V gene's germline CDR1 is SGDLS and CDR2 YYNGEE. V was cut by 0 bases and J by 3 bases, with 13 bases left in between.

The chain is built from TRBV30 and TRBJ2-6; TRBD2 might be the D (6 bases). The V gene lost 0 bases and the J gene lost 2 bases, with 8 bases spanning the gap. The germline gives CDR1 GTSNPN, CDR2 SVGIG (reference sequence). There are 15 residues in the CDR3. CDR3 region: CAWSVWGAGANVLTF. Here the CDR3 DNA reads TGTGCCTGGAGTGTATGGGGGGCTGGGGCCAACGTCCTGACTTTC.

This rearrangement joins TRBV27 to TRBJ1-4; D is perhaps TRBD1 (6 bases). The CDR3 consists of 15 residues. V was shortened by 5 bases and J by 7 bases, with 17 bases between the two germline ends. Looked up from germline, CDR1 is MNHEY and CDR2 is SMNVEV (reference sequence). CDR3 protein: CASSPIEGVGEKLFF. The CDR3 region has the DNA TGTGCCAGCAGTCCCATCGAGGGGGTCGGTGAAAAACTGTTTTTT.

This clone was counted a single time. This chain links TRBV30 with TRBJ2-7, with D perhaps TRBD2 (5 bases). This CDR3 spans 11 amino acids. The V end lost 3 bases, the J end lost 5 bases, and 8 bases lay between the germline ends. Germline V lookup: CDR1 GTSNPN, CDR2 SVGIG (reference sequence). CDR3 sequence: CAWRRGNEQYF. CDR3 sequence (DNA): TGTGCCTGGAGGAGAGGGAACGAGCAGTACTTC.

The table lists this clone with many counts. The chain has TRBV11-2 and TRBJ2-7, with 9 bases aligning to TRBD1. V shed 7 bases and J 0 bases; nucleotides not matched to a gene: 7. CDR3 size: 15 residues. CDR1 and CDR2 (germline): SGHAT, FQNNGV. CDR3 DNA sequence: TGTGCCAGCACCAACGGACAGGGGAGCTCCTACGAGCAGTACTTC. Residues: CASTNGQGSSYEQYF.

The rearrangement joins TRBV7-2 to TRBJ2-2, with D tentatively TRBD2 (6 bases). The ends were cut back, 5 bases at V and 3 bases at J, with 10 bases in the middle. The CDR3 totals 14 residues. Germline V gene lookup returns CDR1 SGHTA and CDR2 FQGNSA. CDR3 nucleotide sequence: TGTGCCAGCAGCACGACTAGGGACACCGGGGAGCTGTTTTTT. Translated: CASSTTRDTGELFF.

The chain recombines TRBV7-2 with TRBJ2-3; 11 bases are a match to TRBD2. The germline V gene has CDR1 SGHTA and CDR2 FQGNSA. CDR3 length: 19 amino acids. J was trimmed by 3 bases and V by 1 base; bases with no gene match: 12. The CDR3 spells CASSLVGTSGGGMTDTQYF. The CDR3 nucleotides are TGTGCCAGCAGCTTAGTAGGTACTAGCGGGGGTGGAATGACAGATACGCAGTATTTT.